This T cell receptor (beta chain) is from a study of vaccination and CD4 T cells after COVID-19. Study as a whole: Each individual in the study obtained two doses of BNT162b2 or mRNA-1273 vaccine. For post-vaccine samples, collection took place a median about 75 days after dose two, ranging from 14 to 241. Overlapping spike peptides served as the stimulus for the cells. These peptides came from SARS-CoV-2 and from the common cold coronaviruses HCoV-NL63, HCoV-OC43 and HCoV-229E.

A note on this clonotype: Its specificity is not known.

Sample time point: late sampling 161 to 241 days after vaccination in a few convalescent patients. Indicated treatment: roughly ten-day PBMC culture with coronavirus spike peptide pools or control peptides (ViraFEST assay). Cultured CD4+ T cells had their DNA profiled by the Oncomine TCR Beta short-read assay. The source of extracted genomic DNA was cultured CD4+ T cells. From the PCR reads, TCRdb called clonotypes with MiXCR, one entry per CDR3 protein. Of more than 15,000 distinct CDR3 sequences in the sample, approximately 50% are singletons; the top ten hold roughly 16%. Sequenced here: CD4+ T cells from blood, cultured in vitro, sampled about 7 months after SARS-CoV-2 vaccination. The receptor was derived from a human donor who had recovered from COVID-19.

In DNA, the CDR3 is TGTGCCAGCAGCAGAACTAGCGGGAGTTTGGATACGCAGTATTTT. Protein: CASSRTSGSLDTQYF. The chain has TRBV6-1 and TRBJ2-3; 11 nucleotides match TRBD2. Germline CDR1 is MNHNS and CDR2 is SASEGT. This CDR3 has 15 residues. The V segment lost 6 bases and the J segment 6 bases; nucleotides outside the gene matches: 8.